These 32 T cell receptor beta chains share one sample of origin, sequenced in a study of CD8 T cells in ankylosing spondylitis. TCRdb reprocessed the 5' RACE reads via MiXCR and lists one record per CDR3 protein. The sample shows 150,000 to 200,000 distinct CDR3 sequences, under 14% of them seen only once. The sequencing sample was made of blood, either unsorted or a sorted T cell fraction (not recorded which). Receptors were obtained from a male donor with ankylosing spondylitis or in good health (not recorded which).

The V gene is TRBV27, the J gene TRBJ1-2, with D possibly being TRBD1 (5 bases). The CDR3 totals 15 residues. Trimming left V 6 bases short and J 3 bases short, with 17 bases between. CDR1 is MNHEY and CDR2 is SMNVEV in the germline V gene (reference sequence). DNA for the CDR3: TGTGCCAGCAGACGGGCCCCCGGGGGGGACTATGGCTACACCTTC. Protein product: CASRRAPGGDYGYTF.

This clonotype showed up many times. V is TRBV6-5 and J is TRBJ1-1; D is unclear. V dropped 5 bases and J dropped 0 bases, with 10 bases sitting between them. CDR3 length: 14 amino acids. The germline gives CDR1 MNHEY, CDR2 SVGAGI. DNA of the CDR3: TGTGCCAGCAGTACCCCCCGTCTGAACACTGAAGCTTTCTTT. Translated: CASSTPRLNTEAFF.

The sample holds many counts of this clonotype. This chain links TRBV6-1 with TRBJ2-7, with 9 bases matching TRBD1. The V segment lost 3 bases and the J segment 2 bases; nucleotides outside the gene matches: 5. CDR3 length: 15 residues. Germline V gene sequence: CDR1 MNHNS, CDR2 SASEGT. CDR3 nucleotides: TGTGCCAGCAGTGACGGACAGGGGTACACCTACGAGCAGTACTTC. It translates to CASSDGQGYTYEQYF.

This clonotype was seen ten or more times. This chain joins TRBV12-3 or TRBV12-4 and TRBJ2-1; no reliable D call. The CDR3 length is 11 residues. V lost 2 bases, J lost 8 bases, and 4 bases lay in between. The CDR3 region has the DNA TGTGCCAGCAGTTTATTGGATGAGCAGTTCTTC. Encoded protein: CASSLLDEQFF.

In its sample, this clonotype was seen a few times. This chain links TRBV5-1 with TRBJ2-7, with D possibly matching TRBD1 (6 bases). Germline lookup yields CDR1 SGHRS and CDR2 YFSETQ. Trimming left V 4 bases short and J 0 bases short, with 14 bases between. CDR3 size: 15 residues. The CDR3 DNA reads as TGCGCCAGCAGCGTAGGGACAACGGCCTCCTACGAGCAGTACTTC. Protein: CASSVGTTASYEQYF.

A remark on this clonotype: Since a much larger clone is just one base distant, this may be a read error. The rearrangement joins TRBV15 to TRBJ2-1; 10 nucleotides match TRBD1. The CDR3 has 15 residues. Germline V gives CDR1 LNHNV, CDR2 YYDKDF (reference sequence). CDR3 DNA: TGTACCACCAGCACCGGACAGGGGGCCTACAATGAGCAGTTCTTC. Its protein product is CTTSTGQGAYNEQFF.

This clonotype was detected a few times. The chain employs TRBV20-1 and TRBJ1-5; D possibly corresponds to TRBD1 (5 bases). Germline V lookup: CDR1 DFQATT, CDR2 SNEGSKA (reference sequence). Trimming took 4 bases from V and 3 from J, leaving 16 bases between them. The CDR3 is 15 residues long. The CDR3, as DNA: TGCAGTGCTACACCCGGGACGGGGTTCAATCAGCCCCAGCATTTT. This encodes CSATPGTGFNQPQHF.

The table lists this clonotype with many counts. CDR3 sequence (DNA): TGCAGCGCGCAGGGGGCATCAGGCACCGGGGAGCTGTTTTTT. Its protein is CSAQGASGTGELFF. The chain couples TRBV29-1 to TRBJ2-2; 8 positions match TRBD1. The V gene's germline CDR1 is SQVTM and CDR2 ANQGSEA. V shed 7 bases and J 4 bases; nucleotides not matched to a gene: 8. The CDR3 runs to 14 residues.

This clonotype was seen many times. J is TRBJ2-5 and V is TRBV6-5; 8 bases align to TRBD1. This CDR3 has 15 residues. The junction had 4 bases not matched to a gene; V was cut back by 0 bases and J by 4 bases. Germline CDR1 reads MNHEY; CDR2 reads SVGAGI. CDR3 sequence reads: CASSYSTGGGETQYF. Here the CDR3 DNA reads TGTGCCAGCAGTTACTCAACAGGGGGAGGAGAGACCCAGTACTTC.

This clonotype occurred many times. The chain is built from TRBV10-3 and TRBJ1-2, with a possible D match to TRBD1 (6 bases). V was trimmed by 5 bases and J by 8 bases, leaving 21 bases between them. Looked up from germline, CDR1 is ENHRY and CDR2 is SYGVKD. The CDR3 contains 15 residues. The CDR3 DNA follows: TGTGCCATCAGTCCCGGACAGACCTCCGGGGGAGGCTACACCTTC. This codes for CAISPGQTSGGGYTF.

Many counts were recorded for this clonotype. V gene TRBV3-1 combines with J gene TRBJ2-3; a possible D gene is TRBD2 (5 bases). The CDR3 spans 15 residues. Germline assignment: CDR1 LGHDT and CDR2 YNNKEL (reference sequence). V lost 5 bases and J lost 1, with 13 bases in between. As DNA, the CDR3 is TGTGCCAGCAGCATTCCCCGGGGAGGCACAGATACGCAGTATTTT. Its protein product is CASSIPRGGTDTQYF.

The CDR3: CASSPRGSGGFDTQYF. Written as DNA, the CDR3 is TGTGCCAGTAGTCCTCGAGGTAGCGGGGGATTCGATACGCAGTATTTT. The chain uses TRBV19 and TRBJ2-3; 9 bases map to TRBD2. J was trimmed by 6 bases and V by 5 bases; bases with no gene match: 12. CDR3 length equals 16 residues. Germline V CDR1 and CDR2: LNHDA, SQIVND (reference sequence).

At least ten counts were recorded for this clonotype. This chain uses TRBV12-3 or TRBV12-4 with TRBJ1-5; maybe TRBD1 (5 bases). The CDR3 totals 15 residues. Trimming removed 5 bases from V and 0 bases from J, with 11 bases in between. The CDR3 reads CASSPTASSNQPQHF. CDR3 DNA: TGTGCCAGCAGTCCGACAGCGAGTAGCAATCAGCCCCAGCATTTT.

This clonotype was seen repeatedly, ten times or more. V and J are TRBV11-2 and TRBJ2-5, with 12 bases that match TRBD2. Trimming removed 8 bases from V and 2 bases from J; junction bases left unmatched: 6. CDR3 length: 15 residues. The V gene's germline CDR1 is SGHAT and CDR2 FQNNGV. DNA for the CDR3: TGTGCCAGCGGACCTAGCGGGGGGGATCAAGAGACCCAGTACTTC. Translated: CASGPSGGDQETQYF.

This clonotype occurred many times. V gene TRBV7-2 combines with J gene TRBJ1-3; D uncertain. Per germline, CDR1 SGHTA and CDR2 FQGNSA. V was pared by 1 base and J by 5 bases, with 3 bases between. This CDR3 region has 12 residues. For the CDR3, the DNA is TGTGCCAGCAGCTTAGAAAGAAACACCATATATTTT. It translates to CASSLERNTIYF.

This clonotype was seen ten or more times. This chain links TRBV3-1 with TRBJ1-1; D remains ambiguous. Germline-derived CDR1 and CDR2 are LGHDT and YNNKEL (reference sequence). Trimming took off 2 bases at V and 6 bases at J, with 4 bases between the two ends. The CDR3 spans 11 residues. The CDR3 loop reads CASSQKAEAFF. In nucleotides, the CDR3 is TGTGCCAGCAGCCAAAAGGCTGAAGCTTTCTTT.

This clonotype was detected only a few times. The V call is TRBV6-4, the J call TRBJ1-1, with D uncertain. In germline, CDR1 is MRHNA, CDR2 SNTAGT. The CDR3 is made up of 15 amino acids. With 3 bases removed from V and 0 bases from J, the gap between germline ends came to 11 bases. The CDR3 coding sequence is TGTGCCAGCAGTGAGAGTAAACAGCTGAACACTGAAGCTTTCTTT. Protein product: CASSESKQLNTEAFF.

This clonotype was recorded at least ten times. The chain joins TRBV3-1 to TRBJ1-2, with 8 bases lining up with TRBD1. Germline CDR1 LGHDT, CDR2 YNNKEL (reference sequence). This CDR3 is built from 16 residues. V was clipped by 0 bases and J by 2 bases; unmatched bases: 5. CDR3 loop: CASSQDTGGRNYGYTF. CDR3 in DNA: TGTGCCAGCAGCCAAGATACAGGGGGGAGAAACTATGGCTACACCTTC.

This clonotype was detected ten times or more. The chain has TRBV12-3 or TRBV12-4 and TRBJ2-7; 8 bases are a match to TRBD2. CDR3 length: 15 amino acids. J gave up 3 bases and V 3 bases, and 7 bases lay outside the gene matches. The CDR3 protein is CASSFGGTRNYEQYF. The CDR3 bases are TGTGCCAGCAGTTTTGGAGGGACTAGGAACTACGAGCAGTACTTC.

In its sample, this clonotype was seen a few times. V is TRBV14 and J is TRBJ2-1; unclear D gene. The CDR3 extends over 17 amino acids. Germline V gene data show CDR1 as SGHDN and CDR2 as FVKESK. Trimming took 0 bases from V and 0 from J, leaving 12 bases between them. CDR3 nucleotides: TGTGCCAGCAGCCAAGACCCGGGCGGCAGCTCCTACAATGAGCAGTTCTTC. Amino acids: CASSQDPGGSSYNEQFF.

Only a few counts were recorded for this clonotype. The CDR3 DNA is TGTGCCAGCACCCAAGCCAACCACCAAGAGACCCAGTACTTC. This sequence encodes CASTQANHQETQYF. This chain connects TRBV6-2 or TRBV6-3 to TRBJ2-5; D not certain. This CDR3 comprises 14 residues. CDR1 and CDR2 from the germline V gene are MNHEY and SVGEGT. V lost 7 bases to trimming and J lost 0 bases, with 12 bases between them.

This clonotype was recorded at least ten times. The chain carries TRBV12-3 or TRBV12-4 and TRBJ2-3; 9 nucleotides agree with TRBD2. The CDR3 is 14 residues long. V trimming: 6 bases; J trimming: 3 bases; junction bases outside the gene matches: 4. The CDR3 DNA reads as TGTGCCAGCAGGATTAGCGGGGGAACAGATACGCAGTATTTT. Encoded protein: CASRISGGTDTQYF.

This clonotype was counted at least ten times. V gene TRBV20-1 combines with J gene TRBJ2-2; 10 bases fit TRBD1. Germline V CDR1 and CDR2: DFQATT, SNEGSKA (reference sequence). V lost 5 bases, J lost 9 bases, and 9 bases stayed unmatched. This CDR3 is 14 amino acids long. This CDR3 is CSAPLDRGNRELFF. The CDR3 region has the DNA TGCAGTGCTCCTTTGGACAGGGGGAACAGGGAGCTGTTTTTT.

This clonotype was recorded many times. This chain links TRBV20-1 with TRBJ2-3, with 11 nucleotides matching TRBD2. There are 14 residues in the CDR3. Germline V gives CDR1 DFQATT, CDR2 SNEGSKA (reference sequence). In DNA form, the CDR3 reads TGCGGCCTAACGGGACTAGCGGACACAGATACGCAGTATTTT. Its protein is CGLTGLADTDTQYF.

The chain uses TRBV6-1 and TRBJ1-6; D perhaps matches TRBD1 (6 bases). Trimming took off 5 bases at V and 4 bases at J, with 9 bases between the two ends. Germline loops: CDR1 MNHNS, CDR2 SASEGT. There are 14 residues in the CDR3. CDR3 protein: CASSPGAYNSPLHF. The DNA for the CDR3 is TGTGCCAGCAGTCCGGGGGCTTATAATTCACCCCTCCACTTT.

The V gene is TRBV11-2, the J gene TRBJ2-1, with a weak D call TRBD2 (5 bases). Looked up from germline, CDR1 is SGHAT and CDR2 is FQNNGV. Trimming removed 6 bases from V and 1 base from J, with 13 bases in between. The CDR3 covers 15 residues. The CDR3 DNA is TGTGCCAGCAGTCGGACTTACCGATCCTACAATGAGCAGTTCTTC. The encoded protein is CASSRTYRSYNEQFF.

This clonotype was observed at least ten times. The chain carries TRBV2 and TRBJ1-4; 7 bases fit TRBD1. The CDR3 has 14 residues. V shed 9 bases, J shed 7 bases, and the junction held 11 bases outside the gene matches. Germline V gene data show CDR1 as SNHLY and CDR2 as FYNNEI. In DNA, the CDR3 is TGTGCCAGTCGTTTAACCGGACAGGCTGAAAAACTGTTTTTT. Residues: CASRLTGQAEKLFF.

Note on this clonotype: A much larger clone differs by one base, so this may be a read error. The chain links TRBV5-1 to TRBJ2-1, with no clear D. CDR1 is SGHRS, CDR2 YFSETQ, per germline. V lost 4 bases and J 7 bases, leaving 15 bases between the germline ends. The CDR3 runs 14 residues. The CDR3 protein is CASSNRLTGNEQFF. The CDR3, as DNA: TGCGCCAGCAGCAACCGGCTAACGGGTAATGAGCAGTTCTTC. Filled out from reference TRBV5-1 and TRBJ2-1, the complete variable domain reads KAGVTQTPRYLIKTRGQQVTLSCSPISGHRSVSWYQQTPGQGLQFLFEYFSETQRNKGNFPGRFSGRQFSNSRSEMNVSTLELGDSALYLCASSNRLTGNEQFFGPGTRLTVL.

This clonotype was detected many times. The V gene is TRBV5-1, the J gene TRBJ2-1; a possible D gene is TRBD1 (6 bases). Germline CDR1 reads SGHRS; CDR2 reads YFSETQ. The CDR3 totals 14 residues. The ends were cut back, 2 bases at V and 6 bases at J, with 12 bases in the middle. CDR3 sequence: CASSLQGRSNEQFF. As DNA, the CDR3 is TGCGCCAGCAGCTTACAGGGTAGGAGCAATGAGCAGTTCTTC. Full variable domain (remainder filled in from reference TRBV5-1 and TRBJ2-1): KAGVTQTPRYLIKTRGQQVTLSCSPISGHRSVSWYQQTPGQGLQFLFEYFSETQRNKGNFPGRFSGRQFSNSRSEMNVSTLELGDSALYLCASSLQGRSNEQFFGPGTRLTVL.

This clonotype was seen ten or more times. The chain recombines TRBV10-2 with TRBJ2-7; no reliable D call. This CDR3 has 11 amino acids. The germline CDR1 and CDR2 sequences are WSHSY and SAAADI. The V and J ends lost 5 bases and 0 bases respectively, with 2 bases between them. CDR3 amino acids: CASSHSYEQYF. The CDR3, as DNA: TGCGCCAGCAGTCACTCCTACGAGCAGTACTTC.

J is TRBJ2-1 and V is TRBV2, with D tentatively TRBD2 (6 bases). This CDR3 has 15 amino acids. V was clipped by 6 bases and J by 2 bases, with 14 bases between them. CDR1 SNHLY and CDR2 FYNNEI come from the germline V gene. The CDR3 protein is CASRRNSGTYNEQFF. CDR3 DNA: TGTGCCAGCAGACGGAATAGCGGAACCTACAATGAGCAGTTCTTC.

This clonotype was seen many times. The chain combines TRBV20-1 with TRBJ2-5, with D perhaps being TRBD1 or TRBD2 (5 bases each). V was cut by 0 bases and J by 2 bases, with 10 bases left in between. CDR1 is DFQATT and CDR2 is SNEGSKA in the germline V gene (reference sequence). The CDR3 has 14 residues. The CDR3 reads CSARELGDQETQYF. In DNA, the CDR3 is TGCAGTGCTAGAGAATTGGGGGATCAAGAGACCCAGTACTTC.